This entry features one T cell receptor beta chain sequence. Its antigen is unknown. At deep level, the assay was performed. As processed by the authors: In the immunoSEQ data, sequences were junction-only and lacked quality scores, so filtering differed. Using immunoSEQ multiplex PCR, the repertoire was profiled, and TCRdb retains in-frame clones only, with some absent. V, J and clone size derive from that table, while D and trimming were established from the DNA sequence. The table shows approximately 2.1 million clones, with just over 90% occurring only once. The data are from a study of shared clonotypes between healthy human individuals. Looking at the study overall: Each donor's CD8 memory used one plate, CD8 naive two, each CD4 subset three. Regarding the study as a whole: As a rule, naive subsets had a larger estimated richness than memory subsets.

V lost 4 bases and J lost 3; bases outside the gene matches: 18. This CDR3 region has 18 residues. Germline assignment: CDR1 MDHEN and CDR2 SYDVKM. The rearrangement links TRBV28 to TRBJ2-7; 7 bases align to TRBD2. Source material: naive CD4+ T cells from PBMCs. The subset was: CD45RA+ positively selected. This clonotype was obtained from a man aged 18-30 years in good health. Some clones in this sample may be carry-over from other donors' samples. CDR3 DNA: TGTGCCAGCAGTTATGGGGGGTGGCGGGAGTTTAGGAGCTACGAGCAGTACTTC. Encoded protein: CASSYGGWREFRSYEQYF.